This T cell receptor beta chain was identified in a study of blood T cells in healthy people across ages. Study results and limitations: A roughly linear age-dependent decrease characterized TCR beta diversity per million T cells. Total diversity from one million sequenced T cells was likely underestimated.

CDR3 length: 12 residues. The germline gives CDR1 DFQATT, CDR2 SNEGSKA (reference sequence). Every sample had a minimum of 6 million PBMCs isolated. A remark on this clonotype: Its antigen remains unidentified.

A second roughly 7 to 11 cycle PCR used barcoded and J-beta primers. Each cDNA molecule, via a template-switch adaptor with 12 random nucleotides, was tagged. In TCRdb, the 5' RACE reads were re-called with MiXCR into one record per CDR3 protein. The sample gives hundreds of thousands of distinct CDR3 sequences, around 68% of which show up once; about 30% is in the top ten. Material for sequencing was blood. J is TRBJ2-3 and V is TRBV20-1, with TRBD2 matching over 11 bases. The sequence derives from a man aged 25-45 years in good health. CDR3 sequence (DNA): TGCGGGGGACTAGCGGTCACAGATACGCAGTATTTT. Encoded protein: CGGLAVTDTQYF.